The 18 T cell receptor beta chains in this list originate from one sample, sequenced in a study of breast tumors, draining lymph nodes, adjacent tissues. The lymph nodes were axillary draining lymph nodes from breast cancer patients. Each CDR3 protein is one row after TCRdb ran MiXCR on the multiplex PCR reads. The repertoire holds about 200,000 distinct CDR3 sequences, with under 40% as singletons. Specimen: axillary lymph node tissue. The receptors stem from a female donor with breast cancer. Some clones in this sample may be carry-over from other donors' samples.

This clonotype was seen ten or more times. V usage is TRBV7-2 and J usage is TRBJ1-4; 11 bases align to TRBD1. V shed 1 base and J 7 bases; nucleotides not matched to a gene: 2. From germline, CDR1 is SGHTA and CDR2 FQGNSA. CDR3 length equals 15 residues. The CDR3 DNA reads TGTGCCAGCAGCTTAGGGACAGGGGGCTTTGAAAAACTGTTTTTT. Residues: CASSLGTGGFEKLFF.

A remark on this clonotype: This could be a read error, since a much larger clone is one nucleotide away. The CDR3 sequence: CAGSLGAGIYEQFF. The CDR3 DNA reads TGCGCCGGCAGCTTGGGGGCAGGGATCTATGAGCAGTTCTTC. V gene TRBV5-1 combines with J gene TRBJ2-1; weak D call: TRBD1 (6 bases). This CDR3 region has 14 residues. Per the germline V gene, CDR1 is SGHRS and CDR2 is YFSETQ. The full variable domain, in which reference TRBV5-1 and TRBJ2-1 provide the parts outside the CDR3, is KAGVTQTPRYLIKTRGQQVTLSCSPISGHRSVSWYQQTPGQGLQFLFEYFSETQRNKGNFPGRFSGRQFSNSRSEMNVSTLELGDSALYLCAGSLGAGIYEQFFGPGTRLTVL.

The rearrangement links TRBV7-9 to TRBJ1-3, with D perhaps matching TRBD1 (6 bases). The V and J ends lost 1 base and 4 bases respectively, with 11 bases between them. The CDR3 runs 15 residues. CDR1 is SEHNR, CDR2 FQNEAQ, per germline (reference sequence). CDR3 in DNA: TGTGCCAGCAGCTTAGGGGGCACAGGGGGAAACACCATATATTTT. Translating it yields CASSLGGTGGNTIYF.

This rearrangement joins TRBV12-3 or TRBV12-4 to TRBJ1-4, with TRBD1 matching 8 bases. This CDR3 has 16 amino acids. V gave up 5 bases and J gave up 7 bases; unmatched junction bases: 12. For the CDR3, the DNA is TGTGCCAGCAGTCCGGGGACAGGTGGGGTGAGTGAAAAACTGTTTTTT. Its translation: CASSPGTGGVSEKLFF.

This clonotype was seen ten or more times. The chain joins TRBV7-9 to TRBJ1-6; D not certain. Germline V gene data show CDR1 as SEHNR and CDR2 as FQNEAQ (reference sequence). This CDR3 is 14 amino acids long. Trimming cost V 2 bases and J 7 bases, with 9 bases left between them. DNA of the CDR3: TGTGCCAGCAGCTTAATGGTTGGCAATTCACCCCTCCACTTT. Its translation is CASSLMVGNSPLHF.

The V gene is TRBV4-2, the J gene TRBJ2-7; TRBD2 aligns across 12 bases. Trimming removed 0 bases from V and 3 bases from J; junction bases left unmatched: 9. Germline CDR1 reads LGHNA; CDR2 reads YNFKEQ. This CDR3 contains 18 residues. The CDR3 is CASSQETRLAGGSYEQYF. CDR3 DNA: TGTGCCAGCAGCCAAGAAACTAGGCTAGCGGGGGGGAGCTACGAGCAGTACTTC.

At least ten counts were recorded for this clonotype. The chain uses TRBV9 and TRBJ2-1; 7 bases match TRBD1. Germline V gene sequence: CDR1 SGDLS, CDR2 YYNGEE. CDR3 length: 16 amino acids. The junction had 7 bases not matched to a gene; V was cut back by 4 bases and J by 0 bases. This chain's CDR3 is CASSPRQGSSYNEQFF. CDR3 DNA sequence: TGTGCCAGCAGCCCCAGACAGGGCAGCTCCTACAATGAGCAGTTCTTC.

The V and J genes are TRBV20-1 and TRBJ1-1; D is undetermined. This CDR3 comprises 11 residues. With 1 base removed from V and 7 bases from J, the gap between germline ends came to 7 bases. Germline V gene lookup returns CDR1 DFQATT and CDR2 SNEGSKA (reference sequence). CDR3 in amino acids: CSARVHSEAFF. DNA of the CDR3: TGCAGTGCTAGAGTTCATAGTGAAGCTTTCTTT.

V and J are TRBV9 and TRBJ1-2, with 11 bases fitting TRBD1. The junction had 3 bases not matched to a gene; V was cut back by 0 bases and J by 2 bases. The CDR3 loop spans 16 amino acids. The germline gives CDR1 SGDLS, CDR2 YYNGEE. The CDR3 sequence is CASSVAGDRGNYGYTF. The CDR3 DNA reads TGTGCCAGCAGCGTAGCAGGGGACAGGGGGAACTATGGCTACACCTTC.

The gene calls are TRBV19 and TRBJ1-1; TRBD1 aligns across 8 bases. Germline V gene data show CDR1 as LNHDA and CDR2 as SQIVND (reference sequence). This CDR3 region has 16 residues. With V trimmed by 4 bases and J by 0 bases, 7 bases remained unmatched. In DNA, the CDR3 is TGTGCCAGTAGTAGAGCCAGGGGGCTTATGAACACTGAAGCTTTCTTT. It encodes CASSRARGLMNTEAFF.

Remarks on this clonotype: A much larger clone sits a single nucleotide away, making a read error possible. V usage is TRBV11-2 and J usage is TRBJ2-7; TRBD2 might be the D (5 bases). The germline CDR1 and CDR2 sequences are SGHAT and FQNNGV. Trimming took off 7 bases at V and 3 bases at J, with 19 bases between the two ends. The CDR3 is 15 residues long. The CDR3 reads CASTPSGGSHYEQYF. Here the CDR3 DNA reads TGTGCCAGCACCCCCTCAGGAGGATCCCACTACGAGCAGTACTTC.

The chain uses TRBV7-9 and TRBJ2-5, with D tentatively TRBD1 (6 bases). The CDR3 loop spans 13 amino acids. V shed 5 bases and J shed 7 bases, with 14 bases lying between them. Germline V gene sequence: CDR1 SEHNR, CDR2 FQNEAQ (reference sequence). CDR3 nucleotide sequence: TGTGCCAGCAGCGCAGGGGAAGTGGGGACCCAGTACTTC. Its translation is CASSAGEVGTQYF.

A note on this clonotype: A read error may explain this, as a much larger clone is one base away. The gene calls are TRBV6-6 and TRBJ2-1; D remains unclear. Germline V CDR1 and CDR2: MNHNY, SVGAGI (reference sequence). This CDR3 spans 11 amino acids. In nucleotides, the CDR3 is TGTGCCGGCAGTGTACACAATGAGCAGTTCTTC. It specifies CAGSVHNEQFF.

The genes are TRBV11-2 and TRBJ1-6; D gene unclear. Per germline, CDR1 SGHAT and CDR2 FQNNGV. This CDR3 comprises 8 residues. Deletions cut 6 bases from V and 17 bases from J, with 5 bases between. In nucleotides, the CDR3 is TGTGCCAGCAGGCCCGTCCACTTT. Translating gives CASRPVHF.

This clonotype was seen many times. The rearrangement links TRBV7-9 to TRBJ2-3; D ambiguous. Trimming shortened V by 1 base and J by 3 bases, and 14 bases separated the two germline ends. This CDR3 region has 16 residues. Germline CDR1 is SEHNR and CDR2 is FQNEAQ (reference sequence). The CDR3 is CASSLGVALGTDTQYF. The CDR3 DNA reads TGTGCCAGCAGCTTAGGCGTTGCGCTGGGGACAGATACGCAGTATTTT.

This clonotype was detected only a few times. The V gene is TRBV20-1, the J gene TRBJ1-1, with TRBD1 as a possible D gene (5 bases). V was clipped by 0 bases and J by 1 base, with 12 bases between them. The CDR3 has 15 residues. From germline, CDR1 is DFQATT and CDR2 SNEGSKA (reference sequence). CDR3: CSARDPGLGNTEAFF. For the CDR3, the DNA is TGCAGTGCTAGAGATCCAGGGTTGGGGAACACTGAAGCTTTCTTT.

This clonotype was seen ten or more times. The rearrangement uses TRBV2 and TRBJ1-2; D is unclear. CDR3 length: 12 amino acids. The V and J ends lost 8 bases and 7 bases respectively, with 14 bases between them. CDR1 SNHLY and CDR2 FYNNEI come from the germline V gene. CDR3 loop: CASRSTEFGYTF. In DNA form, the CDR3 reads TGTGCCAGCCGGTCGACCGAGTTTGGCTACACCTTC. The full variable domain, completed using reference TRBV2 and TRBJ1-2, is EPEVTQTPSHQVTQMGQEVILRCVPISNHLYFYWYRQILGQKVEFLVSFYNNEISEKSEIFDDQFSVERPDGSNFTLKIRSTKLEDSAMYFCASRSTEFGYTFGSGTRLTVV.

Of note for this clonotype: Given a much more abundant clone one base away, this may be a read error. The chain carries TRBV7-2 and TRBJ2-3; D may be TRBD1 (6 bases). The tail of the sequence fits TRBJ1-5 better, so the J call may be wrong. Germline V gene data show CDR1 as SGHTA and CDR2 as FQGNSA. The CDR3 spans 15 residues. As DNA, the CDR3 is TGTGCCAGCAGTTTAGAAACAGGGAGCTCAGATACGCAGCATTTT. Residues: CASSLETGSSDTQHF.